The clone carrying this T cell receptor (beta chain) showed up just once. The antigen is not known. CDR3 size: 16 residues. Trimming at V came to 4 bases and at J to 4 bases, leaving 6 bases not matched to a gene. CDR1 is SGHRS and CDR2 is YFSETQ in the germline V gene. Clones were read by immunoSEQ multiplex PCR, and TCRdb kept only the in-frame ones, dropping some. The sample holds 95,000 to 150,000 clones, over 80% seen once. The record originates from a study of radiotherapy plus CTLA-4 blockade in lung cancer. Study-wide results and caveats: Some TCR clones had been derived from tumors. These clones expanded in peripheral blood after radiotherapy plus ipilimumab.

The sequence derives from a human donor with non-small cell lung cancer that progressed on radiotherapy plus ipilimumab. The material sequenced was peripheral blood, taken from a patient treated with radiotherapy plus ipilimumab. The chain combines TRBV5-1 with TRBJ2-1; 12 bases fit TRBD2. CDR3 loop: CASSHTSGRTYNEQFF. DNA of the CDR3: TGCGCCAGCAGCCACACTAGCGGGAGGACATACAATGAGCAGTTCTTC.